One sample yielded the 5 T cell receptor beta chains listed below, sequenced in a study of CD8 T cells in ankylosing spondylitis. These receptors lack a known antigen. Study conclusions and caveats: Characteristic, it appeared, of ankylosing spondylitis blood was a TCR beta motif of about eight highly homologous variants.

TCRdb called the 5' RACE reads again in MiXCR, with one record for every CDR3 protein. This sample yields a few hundred thousand distinct CDR3 sequences, of which around 19% are seen a single time; about 44% belongs to the top ten. Source material: blood, either unsorted or a sorted T cell fraction (not recorded which). The receptors originated from a male donor with ankylosing spondylitis.

This chain links TRBV7-8 with TRBJ1-5; D not resolved. Trimming took off 0 bases at V and 5 bases at J, with 11 bases between the two ends. The CDR3 length is 15 residues. CDR1 SGHVS and CDR2 FQNEAQ come from the germline V gene. The CDR3 loop reads CASSLAPWTYQPQHF. CDR3 DNA: TGTGCCAGCAGCTTAGCTCCATGGACGTATCAGCCCCAGCATTTT.

This clonotype was counted only a few times. This chain joins TRBV29-1 and TRBJ2-7; D gene uncertain. The CDR3 totals 13 residues. CDR1 is SQVTM, CDR2 ANQGSEA, per germline. Deletions cut 5 bases from V and 0 bases from J, with 11 bases between. The DNA for the CDR3 is TGCAGCGTTTTTCTCCTTAGCTCCTACGAGCAGTACTTC. Its protein product is CSVFLLSSYEQYF.

The chain uses TRBV11-1 and TRBJ1-1, with 12 nucleotides matching TRBD1. In germline, CDR1 is SGHAT, CDR2 FQDESV (reference sequence). Losses at the gene ends were 5 bases for V and 7 bases for J; bases not matched to a gene: 17. The CDR3 runs to 18 residues. As DNA, the CDR3 is TGTGCCAGCAGCGCCAGCCGGGACAGGGGGCCGGAGTGGATTGAAGCTTTCTTT. Protein sequence: CASSASRDRGPEWIEAFF.

The rearrangement links TRBV29-1 to TRBJ2-3; 10 nucleotides line up with TRBD1. CDR1 and CDR2 from the germline V gene are SQVTM and ANQGSEA. The junction had 9 bases not matched to a gene; V was cut back by 1 base and J by 5 bases. The CDR3 length is 16 residues. The CDR3 DNA reads TGCAGCGTTGAAGGTAAAAGAGACAGGGGGCAAGATACGCAGTATTTT. This encodes CSVEGKRDRGQDTQYF.

V is TRBV7-2 and J is TRBJ2-1, with TRBD2 matching over 13 bases. Trimming removed 5 bases from V and 4 bases from J; junction bases left unmatched: 5. The CDR3 sequence is 16 residues long. Germline V lookup: CDR1 SGHTA, CDR2 FQGNSA. The CDR3 DNA follows: TGTGCCAGCAGCACCCGGACTAGCGGGGGATACAATGAGCAGTTCTTC. It specifies CASSTRTSGGYNEQFF.